This TCR beta chain was captured by sequencing in a study of cytomegalovirus exposure and HLA in healthy donors. V gave up 3 bases and J gave up 4 bases, with 7 bases separating them. In germline, CDR1 is GTSNPN, CDR2 SVGIG (reference sequence). The CDR3 consists of 13 residues. The PCR made use of 60 Vbeta and 13 Jbeta primers. TCRdb's copy holds only in-frame clones and misses some; the assay was immunoSEQ multiplex PCR. The sample consists of some 140,000 clones, roughly four fifths of them appearing once. This TCR came from a woman between 50 and 59 years old in good health and CMV-seropositive. What was sequenced was PBMCs. The rearrangement uses TRBV30 and TRBJ1-6; D gene uncertain. CDR3 nucleotides: TGTGCCTGGAGGGGCCTATATAATTCACCCCTCCACTTT. Translated: CAWRGLYNSPLHF.